These 24 T cell receptor beta chains were sequenced from one sample in a study of T cells in localized non-small cell lung cancer. Here immunoSEQ multiplex PCR was the method, and the copy in TCRdb shows in-frame clones only, minus some. Of around 2,000 clones in the sample, around 18% were seen once. The sequencing here drew on normal lung tissue next to the tumor, taken before any cancer treatment. These receptors were taken from a man aged 40-75 years with stage I squamous cell lung carcinoma.

V is TRBV28 and J is TRBJ2-7; tentatively, D is TRBD2 (5 bases). CDR3 length: 12 residues. Between the trimmed V and J ends, which lost 5 bases and 6 bases, there was a span of 11 bases. Per the germline V gene, CDR1 is MDHEN and CDR2 is SYDVKM. DNA of the CDR3: TGTGCCAGCAGTCTACCCGGGGTCGAGCAGTACTTC. This gives the protein CASSLPGVEQYF.

This sequence joins TRBV19 and TRBJ2-5; D not resolved. CDR3 length: 14 residues. Looked up from germline, CDR1 is LNHDA and CDR2 is SQIVND (reference sequence). Trimming removed 3 bases at V and 1 base at J, with 9 bases between. The CDR3 DNA reads TGTGCCAGTAGTATCAATCGAGGCCAAGAGACCCAGTACTTC. Translation gives CASSINRGQETQYF.

This chain joins TRBV29-1 and TRBJ1-2, with 10 bases matching TRBD1. Trimming at V came to 5 bases and at J to 6 bases, leaving 6 bases not matched to a gene. Germline CDR1 and CDR2: SQVTM and ANQGSEA. The CDR3 has 13 amino acids. The CDR3 region is CSVWGQGFDGYTF. The CDR3, as DNA: TGCAGCGTTTGGGGACAGGGGTTCGATGGCTACACCTTC. Complete variable domain (other parts from reference TRBV29-1 and TRBJ1-2): SAVISQKPSRDICQRGTSLTIQCQVDSQVTMMFWYRQQPGQSLTLIATANQGSEATYESGFVIDKFPISRPNLTFSTLTVSNMSPEDSSIYLCSVWGQGFDGYTFGSGTRLTVV.

By share, this clone counts as medium-sized. J is TRBJ2-3 and V is TRBV11-3, with D perhaps TRBD1 or TRBD2 (6 bases each). This CDR3 spans 14 amino acids. The ends were cut back, 5 bases at V and 9 bases at J, with 18 bases in the middle. The germline V gene has CDR1 SGHNT and CDR2 YENEEA. CDR3 loop: CASSPGAEIGTQYF. The CDR3 nucleotides read TGTGCCAGCAGCCCGGGGGCCGAGATAGGGACGCAGTATTTT.

The V call is TRBV18, the J call TRBJ2-1, with D perhaps assigned TRBD1 or TRBD2 (7 bases each). Per the germline V gene, CDR1 is KGHSH and CDR2 is LQKENI. The CDR3 length is 16 residues. Deletions cut 2 bases from V and 7 bases from J, with 18 bases between. The CDR3 DNA reads as TGTGCCAGCTCACCAAGACAGGGAGGGATGGGGAATGAGCAGTTCTTC. It yields the protein CASSPRQGGMGNEQFF.

In its sample, this clone is large. The V call is TRBV29-1, the J call TRBJ2-3; perhaps TRBD2 as D (6 bases). Germline-derived CDR1 and CDR2 are SQVTM and ANQGSEA. V was pared by 5 bases and J by 1 base, with 10 bases between. There are 13 residues in the CDR3. The CDR3 sequence is CSVSRGGTDTQYF. The CDR3 nucleotides are TGCAGCGTTTCGCGGGGCGGCACAGATACGCAGTATTTT.

This clone appeared a few times. J is TRBJ1-3 and V is TRBV6-8; D perhaps matches TRBD1 (5 bases). Germline V gene data show CDR1 as MNHGY and CDR2 as SAAAGT. Trimming shortened V by 8 bases and J by 0 bases, and 14 bases separated the two germline ends. The CDR3 sequence is 15 residues long. CDR3 residues: CASGTGPSSGNTIYF. CDR3 nucleotides: TGTGCCAGCGGAACAGGACCTAGCTCTGGAAACACCATATATTTT.

This clone appeared a few times. The chain carries TRBV11-3 and TRBJ2-7, with 9 bases identical to TRBD1. The germline gives CDR1 SGHNT, CDR2 YENEEA. CDR3 size: 14 residues. Germline trimming cut 4 bases from V and 3 bases from J; bases unmatched to any gene: 4. Written as DNA, the CDR3 is TGTGCCAGCAGCTCCGGGACAGGGAGCTACGAGCAGTACTTC. Its translation is CASSSGTGSYEQYF. Complete variable domain (other parts from reference TRBV11-3 and TRBJ2-7): EAGVVQSPRYKIIEKKQPVAFWCNPISGHNTLYWYLQNLGQGPELLIRYENEEAVDDSQLPKDRFSAERLKGVDSTLKIQPAELGDSAVYLCASSSGTGSYEQYFGPGTRLTVT.

V gene TRBV23-1 combines with J gene TRBJ2-4; no reliable D call. TRBV23-1 is recorded as an ORF, its role being uncertain. V lost 0 bases, J lost 0 bases, and 18 bases lay in between. The CDR3 covers 19 residues. The DNA for the CDR3 is TGCGCCAGCAGTCAATCGCGAGTACCTCCCCTTAAAGCCAAAAACATTCAGTACTTC. It encodes CASSQSRVPPLKAKNIQYF.

The V gene is TRBV19, the J gene TRBJ2-2; a possible D gene is TRBD2 (5 bases). V lost 7 bases to trimming and J lost 1 base, with 13 bases between them. Germline V gives CDR1 LNHDA, CDR2 SQIVND (reference sequence). The CDR3 has 15 amino acids. CDR3 nucleotide sequence: TGTGCCAGTATCGAGGGTGGGAGGAACACCGGGGAGCTGTTTTTT. The encoded protein is CASIEGGRNTGELFF.

In this sample, this clone is medium-sized. The chain combines TRBV11-3 with TRBJ2-7, with 7 bases identical to TRBD1. CDR1 is SGHNT and CDR2 is YENEEA in the germline V gene. The CDR3 contains 14 residues. Trimming removed 5 bases from V and 3 bases from J; junction bases left unmatched: 7. The CDR3 bases are TGTGCCAGCAGCCATTCGACAGGGAGCTACGAGCAGTACTTC. Its protein product is CASSHSTGSYEQYF.

This chain uses TRBV7-1 with TRBJ2-7, with D possibly matching TRBD1 (6 bases). TRBV7-1 qualifies as an ORF whose function is uncertain. CDR3 length: 13 residues. The ends were cut back, 4 bases at V and 4 bases at J, with 11 bases in the middle. CDR3 in amino acids: CASSLAQGYEQYF. CDR3 bases: TGTGCCAGCAGCTTAGCACAGGGTTACGAGCAGTACTTC.

This clone was found a few times. This chain joins TRBV11-3 and TRBJ2-3; D may be TRBD2 (5 bases). CDR1 and CDR2 (germline): SGHNT, YENEEA. V lost 3 bases and J 0 bases, leaving 13 bases between the germline ends. The CDR3 extends over 16 amino acids. The DNA for the CDR3 is TGTGCCAGCAGCTTGAAACTAGACGATAGCACAGATACGCAGTATTTT. This gives the protein CASSLKLDDSTDTQYF.

This clone was counted only a few times. J is TRBJ1-2 and V is TRBV29-1, with D maybe TRBD1 (6 bases). CDR3 length equals 12 residues. Trimming pared 4 bases from V and 6 bases from J, leaving 12 bases between. Germline V gene data show CDR1 as SQVTM and CDR2 as ANQGSEA. For the CDR3, the DNA is TGCAGCGTTGTCAGGGGCGCTGATGGCTACACCTTC. Translation gives CSVVRGADGYTF.

The chain carries TRBV6-8 and TRBJ2-2; D remains unclear. The germline gives CDR1 MNHGY, CDR2 SAAAGT. CDR3 length equals 14 residues. V was shortened by 2 bases and J by 0 bases, with 4 bases between the two germline ends. CDR3 in amino acids: CASSYDANTGELFF. In DNA form, the CDR3 reads TGTGCCAGCAGTTACGATGCGAACACCGGGGAGCTGTTTTTT.

This clone was observed a handful of times. This chain links TRBV9 with TRBJ1-2, with no clear D. The germline CDR1 and CDR2 sequences are SGDLS and YYNGEE. There are 13 residues in the CDR3. Trimming removed 4 bases from V and 12 bases from J, with 19 bases in between. The CDR3 region has the DNA TGTGCCAGCAGCCCCCGCGGACGAGGCCTCCACACCTTC. Translated, it gives CASSPRGRGLHTF.

The chain links TRBV18 to TRBJ1-5; no definite D call. CDR3 length: 13 amino acids. Trimming removed 3 bases at V and 3 bases at J, with 6 bases between. Germline V CDR1 and CDR2: KGHSH, LQKENI. The CDR3 DNA follows: TGTGCCAGCTCACCCGGCGTCAATCAGCCCCAGCATTTT. It translates to CASSPGVNQPQHF.

Judged by abundance, this clone is large. The chain has TRBV19 and TRBJ2-5; no reliable D call. The CDR3 loop spans 13 amino acids. Trimming took off 2 bases at V and 5 bases at J, with 9 bases between the two ends. Germline loops: CDR1 LNHDA, CDR2 SQIVND (reference sequence). The CDR3 sequence is CASSIIYRETQYF. For the CDR3, the DNA is TGTGCCAGTAGTATAATTTACCGGGAGACCCAGTACTTC.

V gene TRBV27 combines with J gene TRBJ1-5; D is possibly TRBD1 (5 bases). Trimming removed 0 bases at V and 11 bases at J, with 11 bases between. This CDR3 is 13 amino acids long. Per the germline V gene, CDR1 is MNHEY and CDR2 is SMNVEV (reference sequence). The CDR3: CASSLSGREAQHF. CDR3 bases: TGTGCCAGCAGTTTATCAGGCAGGGAGGCCCAGCATTTT.

This clone has a handful of counts. This chain connects TRBV28 to TRBJ2-7; tentative D call: TRBD2 (7 bases). The CDR3 runs 15 residues. From germline, CDR1 is MDHEN and CDR2 SYDVKM. Trimming took off 2 bases at V and 0 bases at J, with 11 bases between the two ends. CDR3 protein: CASSLRGGGSYEQYF. The DNA of the CDR3 is TGTGCCAGCAGTTTAAGGGGGGGCGGCTCCTACGAGCAGTACTTC.

The V and J genes are TRBV18 and TRBJ1-4; D may be TRBD1 (6 bases). From germline, CDR1 is KGHSH and CDR2 LQKENI. Trimming took 3 bases from V and 10 from J, leaving 18 bases between them. The CDR3 runs 15 residues. The CDR3 sequence is CASSPPDGGLRKLFF. The CDR3 nucleotides are TGTGCCAGCTCACCCCCCGATGGGGGGCTAAGAAAACTGTTTTTT.

This clone has just a few counts. The rearrangement joins TRBV28 to TRBJ1-2; no reliable D call. Trimming took off 3 bases at V and 5 bases at J, with 10 bases between the two ends. CDR3 length: 13 residues. Germline lookup yields CDR1 MDHEN and CDR2 SYDVKM. The CDR3 bases are TGTGCCAGCAGTTTTAGTCAGACATATGGCTACACCTTC. This gives the protein CASSFSQTYGYTF.

Here the CDR3 DNA reads TGTGCCAGCAGAACTAGCGGGAGCTCCTACAATGAGCAGTTCTTC. This sequence encodes CASRTSGSSYNEQFF. V is TRBV9 and J is TRBJ2-1, with 11 bases fitting TRBD2. The CDR3 length is 15 residues. Germline CDR1 SGDLS, CDR2 YYNGEE. The ends lost 5 bases at V and 0 bases at J; junction bases unmatched: 1. The full variable domain, completed using reference TRBV9 and TRBJ2-1, is DSGVTQTPKHLITATGQRVTLRCSPRSGDLSVYWYQQSLDQGLQFLIQYYNGEERAKGNILERFSAQQFPDLHSELNLSSLELGDSALYFCASRTSGSSYNEQFFGPGTRLTVL.

This rearrangement joins TRBV5-1 to TRBJ2-3; 7 nucleotides line up with TRBD1. The germline CDR1 and CDR2 sequences are SGHRS and YFSETQ. With V trimmed by 2 bases and J by 3 bases, 9 bases remained unmatched. This CDR3 has 16 residues. The CDR3 loop reads CASSLVLAGGTDTQYF. CDR3 DNA sequence: TGCGCCAGCAGCTTAGTTTTGGCAGGGGGTACAGATACGCAGTATTTT.